The subject of this entry is one T cell receptor beta chain. In the original processing: Estimation of nucleated cell counts was performed using reference gene primer amplification. Clones were read by immunoSEQ multiplex PCR, and TCRdb kept only the in-frame ones, dropping some. V, J and clone size are taken as reported in that table, and D and trimming were inferred from the DNA itself. The sample yields about 130,000 clones, roughly 88% seen once. The sample originates from a study of blood T cell repertoires in COVID-19. In the study overall: Spain, Italy and the United States supplied samples that represented acute and convalescent COVID-19. PBMCs, B-cell-depleted T cells, or T cells provided the cDNA or gDNA that made up the material.

This CDR3 is 14 amino acids long. V dropped 4 bases and J dropped 4; count of bases not matched to a gene: 5. Germline loops: CDR1 SGHRS, CDR2 YFSETQ. The chain recombines TRBV5-1 with TRBJ2-7; 10 bases match TRBD1. The TCR sequence derives from a man between 50 and 59 years old with acute or convalescent COVID-19. Sequencing was performed on peripheral blood. As DNA, the CDR3 is TGCGCCAGCAGCGGGGACAGGGGAGGGTACGAGCAGTACTTC. Its protein is CASSGDRGGYEQYF. Filled out from reference TRBV5-1 and TRBJ2-7, the complete variable domain reads KAGVTQTPRYLIKTRGQQVTLSCSPISGHRSVSWYQQTPGQGLQFLFEYFSETQRNKGNFPGRFSGRQFSNSRSEMNVSTLELGDSALYLCASSGDRGGYEQYFGPGTRLTVT.